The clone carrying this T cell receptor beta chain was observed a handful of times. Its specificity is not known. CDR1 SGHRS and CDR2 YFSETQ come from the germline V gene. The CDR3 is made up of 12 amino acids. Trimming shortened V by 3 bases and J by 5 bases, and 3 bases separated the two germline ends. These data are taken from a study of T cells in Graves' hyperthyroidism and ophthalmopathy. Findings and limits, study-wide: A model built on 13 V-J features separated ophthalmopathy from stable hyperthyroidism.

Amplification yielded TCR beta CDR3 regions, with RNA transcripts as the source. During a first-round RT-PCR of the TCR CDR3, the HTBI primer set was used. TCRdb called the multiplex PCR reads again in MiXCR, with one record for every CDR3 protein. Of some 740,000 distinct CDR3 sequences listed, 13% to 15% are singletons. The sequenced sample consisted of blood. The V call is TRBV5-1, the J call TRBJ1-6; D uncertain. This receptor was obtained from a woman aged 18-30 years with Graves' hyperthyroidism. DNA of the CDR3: TGCGCCAGCAGCTCTGATAATTCACCCCTCCACTTT. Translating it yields CASSSDNSPLHF.